The 30 T cell receptor beta chains listed next were all sequenced from one sample in a study of blood T cells in healthy people across ages. Using a J-beta primer mix together with a sample-barcoded 5' primer, a second PCR was run for roughly 6 to 11 cycles. TCRdb called the 5' RACE reads again in MiXCR, with one record for every CDR3 protein. The table includes around 500,000 distinct CDR3 sequences, roughly a quarter detected once. This sample was shared with a second study, whose subject was T cells of mothers and their children.

Input material: blood. Receptors originate from a boy aged 2 to 9 in good health.

The gene calls are TRBV9 and TRBJ2-5, with 7 bases identical to TRBD2. CDR3 size: 16 residues. V gave up 0 bases and J gave up 5 bases; unmatched junction bases: 10. Germline V gives CDR1 SGDLS, CDR2 YYNGEE. CDR3 residues: CASSVDGLGAGETQYF. CDR3 sequence (DNA): TGTGCCAGCAGCGTAGACGGTCTGGGAGCGGGGGAGACCCAGTACTTC.

The chain joins TRBV9 to TRBJ2-3, with 7 bases that match TRBD2. The CDR3 consists of 17 residues. Germline loops: CDR1 SGDLS, CDR2 YYNGEE. Trimming at V came to 0 bases and at J to 0 bases, leaving 7 bases not matched to a gene. The chain's CDR3 is CASSVGMTSRSTDTQYF. DNA for the CDR3: TGTGCCAGCAGCGTAGGGATGACTAGCCGAAGCACAGATACGCAGTATTTT.

The chain uses TRBV6-2 or TRBV6-3 and TRBJ2-1, with D possibly being TRBD2 (6 bases). The J call may not be correct, given that the DNA end is closer to TRBJ2-7. The CDR3 runs 11 residues. Germline V gene sequence: CDR1 MNHEY, CDR2 SVGEGT. The CDR3 sequence is CASGGIYEQYF. The CDR3 nucleotides read TGTGCCAGCGGGGGGATCTACGAGCAGTACTTC.

This clonotype was counted between two and nine times. The junction departs from germline at one end; a sequencing error may be responsible. This chain links TRBV4-2 with TRBJ2-4; unclear D gene. This CDR3 is built from 14 residues. CDR1 and CDR2 (germline): LGHNA, YNFKEQ. This CDR3 reads CANSQDSIKNIQYF. For the CDR3, the DNA is TGTGCCAACAGCCAAGACTCGATCAAAAACATTCAGTACTTC.

The chain employs TRBV7-9 and TRBJ1-1, with unresolved D. From germline, CDR1 is SEHNR and CDR2 FQNEAQ (reference sequence). The CDR3 contains 15 residues. With 3 bases removed from V and 1 base from J, the gap between germline ends came to 12 bases. The CDR3 region is CASSFGRVQNTEAFF. For the CDR3, the DNA is TGTGCCAGCAGCTTCGGGAGGGTACAGAACACTGAAGCTTTCTTT.

The chain couples TRBV29-1 to TRBJ2-7, with TRBD1 matching over 8 bases. The CDR3 extends over 15 amino acids. V was pared by 5 bases and J by 6 bases, with 15 bases of the junction left unmatched. In germline, CDR1 is SQVTM, CDR2 ANQGSEA. CDR3 in amino acids: CSVTNVPNRGIEQYF. The CDR3 bases are TGCAGCGTTACTAATGTCCCGAACAGGGGGATCGAGCAGTACTTC.

The rearrangement links TRBV20-1 to TRBJ2-2; no reliable D call. Trimming removed 6 bases at V and 6 bases at J, with 17 bases between. There are 14 residues in the CDR3. The V gene's germline CDR1 is DFQATT and CDR2 SNEGSKA (reference sequence). The chain's CDR3 is CSASRVRVPGELFF. The CDR3 bases are TGCAGTGCCAGCCGGGTCCGGGTCCCCGGGGAGCTGTTTTTT.

The chain couples TRBV7-2 to TRBJ2-3; 8 nucleotides align to TRBD2. The junction had 9 bases not matched to a gene; V was cut back by 5 bases and J by 5 bases. CDR3 length equals 15 residues. Germline V lookup: CDR1 SGHTA, CDR2 FQGNSA. The CDR3 sequence: CASSPSSLAGDTQYF. DNA for the CDR3: TGTGCCAGCAGCCCCAGTTCCCTAGCGGGAGATACGCAGTATTTT.

This clonotype appeared a few times. V and J are TRBV7-9 and TRBJ2-1; 13 nucleotides line up with TRBD2. The CDR3 runs 16 residues. V was clipped by 0 bases and J by 9 bases; unmatched bases: 5. CDR1 is SEHNR and CDR2 is FQNEAQ in the germline V gene (reference sequence). CDR3 sequence (DNA): TGTGCCAGCAGCTTAGCTGCGGGACTAGCGGGGCGTGAGCAGTTCTTC. As protein: CASSLAAGLAGREQFF.

The gene calls are TRBV12-3 or TRBV12-4 and TRBJ2-5, with 10 positions matching TRBD2. CDR3 length equals 16 residues. Germline trimming cut 3 bases from V and 5 bases from J; bases unmatched to any gene: 9. This chain's CDR3 is CASSLVPLAGRETQYF. The CDR3, as DNA: TGTGCCAGCAGTTTGGTCCCACTAGCGGGAAGGGAGACCCAGTACTTC.

The chain joins TRBV21-1 to TRBJ2-5; TRBD2, as called in the table, went unchecked against the DNA. TRBV21-1 is a recognized pseudogene. CDR3 length: 18 amino acids. CDR3 DNA: TGTGCCAGCAGCAAAGTCCCGAAATTAGACGGGCCCCAAGAGACCCAGTACTTC. As protein: CASSKVPKLDGPQETQYF.

The J gene is TRBJ1-4, the V gene TRBV20-1, with 10 nucleotides matching TRBD1. Trimming at V came to 2 bases and at J to 5 bases, leaving 11 bases not matched to a gene. This CDR3 is 17 amino acids long. The germline gives CDR1 DFQATT, CDR2 SNEGSKA (reference sequence). CDR3 nucleotides: TGCAGTGCTAGACCTCGGGACAGGGGTGGTCGGAATGAAAAACTGTTTTTT. Its translation: CSARPRDRGGRNEKLFF.

The V gene is TRBV5-1, the J gene TRBJ2-1; the match to TRBD2 covers 13 bases. The V gene end was trimmed by 4 bases and the J gene end by 10 bases; junction bases not matched to a gene: 5. This CDR3 has 14 residues. Per the germline V gene, CDR1 is SGHRS and CDR2 is YFSETQ. DNA of the CDR3: TGCGCCAGCAGCCCCGGACTAGCGGGAGAAGAGCAGTTCTTC. This codes for CASSPGLAGEEQFF.

The genes are TRBV27 and TRBJ2-5; maybe TRBD1 (7 bases). The germline V gene encodes CDR1 MNHEY and CDR2 SMNVEV (reference sequence). CDR3 length equals 15 residues. The V end lost 5 bases, the J end lost 4 bases, and 17 bases lay between the germline ends. In DNA, the CDR3 is TGTGCCAGCAGTAACTTACAGGGGAGGACAGAGACCCAGTACTTC. This sequence encodes CASSNLQGRTETQYF.

This clonotype was picked up a small number of times. One end of the junction fails to match germline, which may point to a read error. The J gene is TRBJ2-1, the V gene TRBV7-9; perhaps TRBD2 as D (6 bases). The CDR3 has 13 residues. Germline V CDR1 and CDR2: SEHNR, FQNEAQ (reference sequence). The CDR3 DNA follows: TGTACCAGCAGCTTAGCGGCGGGGAATGAGCAGTTCTTC. This encodes CTSSLAAGNEQFF. Full variable domain (outside the CDR3, taken from reference TRBV7-9 and TRBJ2-1): DTGVSQNPRHKITKRGQNVTFRCDPISEHNRLYWYRQTLGQGPEFLTYFQNEAQLEKSRLLSDRFSAERPKGSFSTLEIQRTEQGDSAMYLCTSSLAAGNEQFFGPGTRLTVL.

This clonotype showed up just a few times. The J gene is TRBJ2-1, the V gene TRBV15; D is perhaps TRBD2 (5 bases). CDR3 length: 16 amino acids. Germline CDR1 and CDR2: LNHNV and YYDKDF (reference sequence). V dropped 0 bases and J dropped 2 bases, with 11 bases sitting between them. This CDR3 is CATSRDVGLPYNEQFF. The CDR3 DNA reads TGTGCCACCAGCAGAGATGTCGGACTGCCCTACAATGAGCAGTTCTTC.

This clonotype has only a few counts. V and J are TRBV4-3 and TRBJ1-2; maybe TRBD1 (5 bases). Germline loops: CDR1 LGHNA, CDR2 YSLEER. The CDR3 consists of 14 residues. Trimming removed 0 bases at V and 5 bases at J, with 10 bases between. The CDR3 is CASSQESRGYGYTF. CDR3 DNA sequence: TGCGCCAGCAGCCAAGAAAGTAGGGGATATGGCTACACCTTC.

The chain employs TRBV28 and TRBJ2-1; 9 bases are a match to TRBD2. The trim removed 2 bases at V and 5 bases at J, leaving 7 bases unmatched. The CDR3 has 16 amino acids. In germline, CDR1 is MDHEN, CDR2 SYDVKM. This chain's CDR3 is CASSLGGIAGDNEQFF. Here the CDR3 DNA reads TGTGCCAGCAGTTTAGGGGGGATAGCGGGAGACAATGAGCAGTTCTTC.

The chain recombines TRBV7-8 with TRBJ1-2, with D unclear. The CDR3 loop spans 14 amino acids. CDR1 SGHVS and CDR2 FQNEAQ come from the germline V gene. Trimming stripped 4 bases from V and 1 base from J, with 10 bases between. The CDR3 region is CASSYRYDNYGYTF. As DNA, the CDR3 is TGTGCCAGCAGCTACCGCTACGATAACTATGGCTACACCTTC.

This clonotype has just a few counts. The chain combines TRBV4-3 with TRBJ2-5; no definite D call. The J call may not be correct, given that the DNA end is closer to TRBJ2-7. Looked up from germline, CDR1 is LGHNA and CDR2 is YSLEER. The CDR3 runs to 16 residues. CDR3 nucleotide sequence: TGCGCCAGCAGCCACAAACCCCGCGGAATCTCCTACGAGCAGTACTTC. Protein: CASSHKPRGISYEQYF.

There are a few counts of this clonotype. The chain has TRBV29-1 and TRBJ2-5, with a tentative D call TRBD2 (6 bases). Germline-derived CDR1 and CDR2 are SQVTM and ANQGSEA. This CDR3 is built from 15 residues. V was clipped by 2 bases and J by 1 base, with 14 bases between them. CDR3 region: CSVERRGGSQETQYF. CDR3 sequence (DNA): TGCAGCGTTGAAAGGCGTGGGGGGTCCCAAGAGACCCAGTACTTC.

The chain carries TRBV20-1 and TRBJ1-2; TRBD1 matches 7 bases. CDR1 is DFQATT, CDR2 SNEGSKA, per germline (reference sequence). The CDR3 spans 11 residues. The V and J ends lost 7 bases and 8 bases, in that order; junction bases with no gene match: 7. The DNA for the CDR3 is TGCAGTGTAACACAGGGGCAGGGCTACACCTTC. As protein: CSVTQGQGYTF.

There are a few counts of this clonotype. The V and J genes are TRBV29-1 and TRBJ2-6, with 8 bases fitting TRBD1. The CDR3 totals 15 residues. V was clipped by 5 bases and J by 4 bases; unmatched bases: 7. Germline values: CDR1 SQVTM, CDR2 ANQGSEA. This CDR3 reads CSVLQGVIGANVLTF. The CDR3 DNA reads as TGCAGCGTTCTACAGGGGGTCATAGGGGCCAACGTCCTGACTTTC. The complete variable domain, with remaining parts taken from reference TRBV29-1 and TRBJ2-6, reads SAVISQKPSRDICQRGTSLTIQCQVDSQVTMMFWYRQQPGQSLTLIATANQGSEATYESGFVIDKFPISRPNLTFSTLTVSNMSPEDSSIYLCSVLQGVIGANVLTFGAGSRLTVL.

This rearrangement joins TRBV10-3 to TRBJ1-1; D remains ambiguous. The CDR3 runs 14 residues. Germline assignment: CDR1 ENHRY and CDR2 SYGVKD. V lost 5 bases and J 0 bases, leaving 10 bases between the germline ends. The DNA of the CDR3 is TGTGCCATCAGTAGGGAGGTCCTGAACACTGAAGCTTTCTTT. This translates into CAISREVLNTEAFF.

V is TRBV7-2 and J is TRBJ2-5, with D hard to call. V was cut by 3 bases and J by 0 bases, with 8 bases left in between. This CDR3 is 14 amino acids long. Germline CDR1 reads SGHTA; CDR2 reads FQGNSA. The CDR3 protein is CASSFESYQETQYF. Here the CDR3 DNA reads TGTGCCAGCAGCTTCGAGTCTTACCAAGAGACCCAGTACTTC.

The chain recombines TRBV12-3 or TRBV12-4 with TRBJ2-3; 9 bases agree with TRBD2. This CDR3 is built from 16 residues. Trimming took 7 bases from V and 0 from J; bases not matched to a gene: 8. CDR3 bases: TGTGCCAGCAACGACCCCGGACTAGCGAGCACAGATACGCAGTATTTT. Translated: CASNDPGLASTDTQYF.

This clonotype has more than one count but fewer than ten. The rearrangement links TRBV20-1 to TRBJ2-5; TRBD2 aligns across 7 bases. CDR3 length equals 12 residues. V lost 4 bases, J lost 4 bases, and 3 bases stayed unmatched. CDR1 and CDR2 (germline): DFQATT, SNEGSKA (reference sequence). The CDR3 loop is CSAKGLVETQYF. CDR3 bases: TGCAGTGCTAAAGGACTAGTAGAGACCCAGTACTTC.

This clonotype was counted a few times. The chain combines TRBV29-1 with TRBJ2-6, with D unclear. V was shortened by 6 bases and J by 0 bases, with 9 bases between the two germline ends. The CDR3 is 14 residues long. CDR1 and CDR2 (germline): SQVTM, ANQGSEA. CDR3 nucleotide sequence: TGCAGCGTGGAAACTGGCTCTGGGGCCAACGTCCTGACTTTC. Protein sequence: CSVETGSGANVLTF.

This clonotype was observed a handful of times. The gene calls are TRBV11-1 and TRBJ2-4; tentative D call: TRBD1 (5 bases). The V gene's germline CDR1 is SGHAT and CDR2 FQDESV (reference sequence). The CDR3 spans 16 residues. Trimming removed 4 bases at V and 2 bases at J, with 15 bases between. The CDR3 bases are TGTGCCAGCAGCTCACATATCAGGGATTCCAAAAACATTCAGTACTTC. This sequence encodes CASSSHIRDSKNIQYF.

V gene TRBV27 combines with J gene TRBJ2-7; D tentatively reads TRBD1 or TRBD2 (5 bases each). Germline CDR1 and CDR2: MNHEY and SMNVEV (reference sequence). This CDR3 is built from 14 residues. V shed 2 bases and J shed 3 bases, with 11 bases lying between them. CDR3 region: CASSLGTAVYEQYF. The CDR3 DNA follows: TGTGCCAGCAGTTTAGGGACGGCCGTCTACGAGCAGTACTTC.